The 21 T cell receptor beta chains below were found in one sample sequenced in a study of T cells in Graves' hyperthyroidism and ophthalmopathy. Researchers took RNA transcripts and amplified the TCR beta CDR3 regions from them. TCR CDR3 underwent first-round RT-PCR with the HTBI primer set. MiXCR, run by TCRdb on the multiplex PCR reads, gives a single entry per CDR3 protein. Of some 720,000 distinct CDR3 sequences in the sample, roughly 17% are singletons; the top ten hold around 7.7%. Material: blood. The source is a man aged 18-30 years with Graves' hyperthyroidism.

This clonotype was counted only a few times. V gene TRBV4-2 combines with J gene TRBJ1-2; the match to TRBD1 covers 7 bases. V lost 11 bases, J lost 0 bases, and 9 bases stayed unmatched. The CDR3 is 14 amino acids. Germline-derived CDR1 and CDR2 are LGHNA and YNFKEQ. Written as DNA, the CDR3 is TGTGCCTGCTCTCCAGGGGGAGCTAACTATGGCTACACCTTC. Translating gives CACSPGGANYGYTF.

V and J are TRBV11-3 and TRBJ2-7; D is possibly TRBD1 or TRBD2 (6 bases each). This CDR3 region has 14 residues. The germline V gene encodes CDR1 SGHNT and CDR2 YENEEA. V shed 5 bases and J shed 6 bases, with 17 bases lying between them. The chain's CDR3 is CASSPTGGRGEQYF. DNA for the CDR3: TGTGCCAGCAGCCCGACCGGGGGCCGCGGCGAGCAGTACTTC. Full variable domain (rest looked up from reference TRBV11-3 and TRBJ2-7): EAGVVQSPRYKIIEKKQPVAFWCNPISGHNTLYWYLQNLGQGPELLIRYENEEAVDDSQLPKDRFSAERLKGVDSTLKIQPAELGDSAVYLCASSPTGGRGEQYFGPGTRLTVT.

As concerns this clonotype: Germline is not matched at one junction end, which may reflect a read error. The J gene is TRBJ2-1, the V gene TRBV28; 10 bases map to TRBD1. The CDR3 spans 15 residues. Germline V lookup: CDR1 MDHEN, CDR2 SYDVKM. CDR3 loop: CASSHIRDRGNGQFF. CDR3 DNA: TGTGCCAGCAGCCACATACGGGACAGGGGTAATGGGCAGTTCTTC.

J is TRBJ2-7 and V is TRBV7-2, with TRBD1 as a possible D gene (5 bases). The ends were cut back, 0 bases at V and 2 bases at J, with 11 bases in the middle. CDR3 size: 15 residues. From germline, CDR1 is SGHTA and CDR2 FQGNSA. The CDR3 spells CASSLAQGRAYEQYF. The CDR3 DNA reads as TGTGCCAGCAGCTTAGCGCAGGGAAGGGCCTACGAGCAGTACTTC.

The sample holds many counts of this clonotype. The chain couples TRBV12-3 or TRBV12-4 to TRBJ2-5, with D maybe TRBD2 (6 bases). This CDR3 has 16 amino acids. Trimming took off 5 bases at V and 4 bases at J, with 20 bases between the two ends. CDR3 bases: TGTGCCAGCAGTGCGGGACGGAGGATAACAATAGAGACCCAGTACTTC. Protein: CASSAGRRITIETQYF.

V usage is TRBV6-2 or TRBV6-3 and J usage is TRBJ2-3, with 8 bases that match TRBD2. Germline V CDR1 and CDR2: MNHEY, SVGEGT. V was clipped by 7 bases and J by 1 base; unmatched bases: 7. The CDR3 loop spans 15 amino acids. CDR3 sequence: CASTDGGGGTDTQYF. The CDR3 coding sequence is TGTGCCAGCACCGACGGGGGGGGAGGCACAGATACGCAGTATTTT.

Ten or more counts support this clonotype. The CDR3 loop reads CASRRKGHLLAGVDYEQYF. The CDR3 DNA reads TGTGCCAGCAGGCGTAAAGGACACCTACTAGCGGGAGTCGACTACGAGCAGTACTTC. The gene calls are TRBV28 and TRBJ2-7; 11 bases line up with TRBD2. The CDR3 totals 19 residues. Looked up from germline, CDR1 is MDHEN and CDR2 is SYDVKM. V lost 6 bases and J lost 3; bases outside the gene matches: 19.

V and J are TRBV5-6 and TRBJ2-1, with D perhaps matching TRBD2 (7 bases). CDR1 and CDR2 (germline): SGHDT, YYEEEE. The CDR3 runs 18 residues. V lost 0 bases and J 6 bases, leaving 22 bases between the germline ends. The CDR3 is CASSLALGGGRLSNEQFF. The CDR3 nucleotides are TGTGCCAGCAGCTTGGCCCTAGGGGGAGGGCGATTGAGCAATGAGCAGTTCTTC.

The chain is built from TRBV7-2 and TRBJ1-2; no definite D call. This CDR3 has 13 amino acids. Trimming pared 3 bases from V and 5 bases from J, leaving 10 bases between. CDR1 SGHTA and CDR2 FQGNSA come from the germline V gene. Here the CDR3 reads CASSFRNLYGYTF. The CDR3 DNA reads TGTGCCAGCAGCTTTAGAAACCTTTATGGCTACACCTTC.

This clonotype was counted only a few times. CDR3 amino acids: CASSSLAGGPTTSTDTQYF. The CDR3 coding sequence is TGTGCCAGCAGCTCACTAGCGGGAGGGCCCACTACTAGCACAGATACGCAGTATTTT. The V and J genes are TRBV7-3 and TRBJ2-3; 13 bases fit TRBD2. V was pared by 4 bases and J by 0 bases, with 10 bases of the junction left unmatched. Germline CDR1 reads SGHTA; CDR2 reads FQGTGA. The CDR3 runs 19 residues.

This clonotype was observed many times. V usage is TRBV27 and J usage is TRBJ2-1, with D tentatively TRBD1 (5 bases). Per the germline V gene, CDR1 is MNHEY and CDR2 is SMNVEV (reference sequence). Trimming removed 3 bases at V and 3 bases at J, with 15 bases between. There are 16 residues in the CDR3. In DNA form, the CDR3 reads TGTGCCAGCAGTTTGAATTTTCCAGGGATCTACAATGAGCAGTTCTTC. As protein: CASSLNFPGIYNEQFF.

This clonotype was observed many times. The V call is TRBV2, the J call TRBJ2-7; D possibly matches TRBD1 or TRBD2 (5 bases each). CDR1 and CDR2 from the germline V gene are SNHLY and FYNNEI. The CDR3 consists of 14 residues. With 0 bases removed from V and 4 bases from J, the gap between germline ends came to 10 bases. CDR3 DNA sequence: TGTGCCAGCAGTGAAGCGAGGGGAGATTACGAGCAGTACTTC. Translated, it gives CASSEARGDYEQYF.

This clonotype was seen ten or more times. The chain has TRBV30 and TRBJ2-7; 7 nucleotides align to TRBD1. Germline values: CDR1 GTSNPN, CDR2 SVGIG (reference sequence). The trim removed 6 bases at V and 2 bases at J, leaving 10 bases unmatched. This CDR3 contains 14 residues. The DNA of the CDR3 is TGTGCCTGTTCTACAGGGGTTTGGCCCTACGAGCAGTACTTC. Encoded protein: CACSTGVWPYEQYF. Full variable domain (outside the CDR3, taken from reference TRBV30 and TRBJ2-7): SQTIHQWPATLVQPVGSPLSLECTVEGTSNPNLYWYRQAAGRGLQLLFYSVGIGQISSEVPQNLSASRPQDRQFILSSKKLLLSDSGFYLCACSTGVWPYEQYFGPGTRLTVT.

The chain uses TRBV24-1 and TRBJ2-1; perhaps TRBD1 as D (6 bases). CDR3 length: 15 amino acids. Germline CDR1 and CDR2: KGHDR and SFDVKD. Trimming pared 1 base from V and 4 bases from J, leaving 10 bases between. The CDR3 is CATSDLGDKYNEQFF. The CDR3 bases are TGTGCCACCAGTGATTTAGGGGACAAGTACAATGAGCAGTTCTTC.

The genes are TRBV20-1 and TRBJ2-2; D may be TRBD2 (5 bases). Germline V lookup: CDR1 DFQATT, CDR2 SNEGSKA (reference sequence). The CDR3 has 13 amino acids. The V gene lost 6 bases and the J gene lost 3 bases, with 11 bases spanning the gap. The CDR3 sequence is CSATDLYTGELFF. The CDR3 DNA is TGCAGTGCCACGGACTTGTACACCGGGGAGCTGTTTTTT.

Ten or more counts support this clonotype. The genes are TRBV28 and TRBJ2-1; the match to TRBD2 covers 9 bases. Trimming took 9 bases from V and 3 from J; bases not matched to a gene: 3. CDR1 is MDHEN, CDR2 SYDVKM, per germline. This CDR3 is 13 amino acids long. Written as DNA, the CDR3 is TGTGCCAGTAGCGGGAGTGACTACAATGAGCAGTTCTTC. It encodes CASSGSDYNEQFF.

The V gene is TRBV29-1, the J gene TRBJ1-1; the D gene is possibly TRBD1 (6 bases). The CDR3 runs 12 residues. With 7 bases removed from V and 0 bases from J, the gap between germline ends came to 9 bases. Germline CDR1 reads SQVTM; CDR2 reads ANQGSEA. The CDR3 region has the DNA TGCAGCGGGGGACACCTGAACACTGAAGCTTTCTTT. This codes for CSGGHLNTEAFF. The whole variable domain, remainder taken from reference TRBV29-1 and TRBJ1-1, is SAVISQKPSRDICQRGTSLTIQCQVDSQVTMMFWYRQQPGQSLTLIATANQGSEATYESGFVIDKFPISRPNLTFSTLTVSNMSPEDSSIYLCSGGHLNTEAFFGQGTRLTVV.

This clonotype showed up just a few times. The CDR3 DNA sequence: TGTGCCAGCAGCCAGACGGCCGGCTACACAGATACGCAGTATTTT. Translated: CASSQTAGYTDTQYF. The chain is built from TRBV7-7 and TRBJ2-3; no reliable D call. Germline CDR1 is SSHAT and CDR2 is FNYEAQ (reference sequence). CDR3 length equals 15 residues. Trimming took 5 bases from V and 2 from J, leaving 14 bases between them.

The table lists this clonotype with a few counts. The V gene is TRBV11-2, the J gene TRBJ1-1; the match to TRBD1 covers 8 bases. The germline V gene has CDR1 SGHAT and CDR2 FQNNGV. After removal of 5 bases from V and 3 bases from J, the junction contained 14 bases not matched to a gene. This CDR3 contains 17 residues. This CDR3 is CASSPGQGAREYTEAFF. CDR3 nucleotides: TGTGCCAGCAGCCCCGGGCAGGGGGCGAGGGAGTACACTGAAGCTTTCTTT.

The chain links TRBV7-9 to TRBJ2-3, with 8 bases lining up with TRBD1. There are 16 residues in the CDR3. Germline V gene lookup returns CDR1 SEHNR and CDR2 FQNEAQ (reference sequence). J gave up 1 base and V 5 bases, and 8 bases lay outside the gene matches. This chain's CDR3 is CASSTHGQGGTDTQYF. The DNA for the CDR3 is TGTGCCAGCAGCACTCACGGACAGGGCGGCACAGATACGCAGTATTTT.

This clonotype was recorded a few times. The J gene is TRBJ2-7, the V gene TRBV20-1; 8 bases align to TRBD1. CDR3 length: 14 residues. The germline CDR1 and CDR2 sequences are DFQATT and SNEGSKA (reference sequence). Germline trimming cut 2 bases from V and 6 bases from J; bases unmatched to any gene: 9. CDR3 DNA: TGCAGTGCTAGACCGGTTACAGGGGGAGGCGAGCAGTACTTC. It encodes CSARPVTGGGEQYF.